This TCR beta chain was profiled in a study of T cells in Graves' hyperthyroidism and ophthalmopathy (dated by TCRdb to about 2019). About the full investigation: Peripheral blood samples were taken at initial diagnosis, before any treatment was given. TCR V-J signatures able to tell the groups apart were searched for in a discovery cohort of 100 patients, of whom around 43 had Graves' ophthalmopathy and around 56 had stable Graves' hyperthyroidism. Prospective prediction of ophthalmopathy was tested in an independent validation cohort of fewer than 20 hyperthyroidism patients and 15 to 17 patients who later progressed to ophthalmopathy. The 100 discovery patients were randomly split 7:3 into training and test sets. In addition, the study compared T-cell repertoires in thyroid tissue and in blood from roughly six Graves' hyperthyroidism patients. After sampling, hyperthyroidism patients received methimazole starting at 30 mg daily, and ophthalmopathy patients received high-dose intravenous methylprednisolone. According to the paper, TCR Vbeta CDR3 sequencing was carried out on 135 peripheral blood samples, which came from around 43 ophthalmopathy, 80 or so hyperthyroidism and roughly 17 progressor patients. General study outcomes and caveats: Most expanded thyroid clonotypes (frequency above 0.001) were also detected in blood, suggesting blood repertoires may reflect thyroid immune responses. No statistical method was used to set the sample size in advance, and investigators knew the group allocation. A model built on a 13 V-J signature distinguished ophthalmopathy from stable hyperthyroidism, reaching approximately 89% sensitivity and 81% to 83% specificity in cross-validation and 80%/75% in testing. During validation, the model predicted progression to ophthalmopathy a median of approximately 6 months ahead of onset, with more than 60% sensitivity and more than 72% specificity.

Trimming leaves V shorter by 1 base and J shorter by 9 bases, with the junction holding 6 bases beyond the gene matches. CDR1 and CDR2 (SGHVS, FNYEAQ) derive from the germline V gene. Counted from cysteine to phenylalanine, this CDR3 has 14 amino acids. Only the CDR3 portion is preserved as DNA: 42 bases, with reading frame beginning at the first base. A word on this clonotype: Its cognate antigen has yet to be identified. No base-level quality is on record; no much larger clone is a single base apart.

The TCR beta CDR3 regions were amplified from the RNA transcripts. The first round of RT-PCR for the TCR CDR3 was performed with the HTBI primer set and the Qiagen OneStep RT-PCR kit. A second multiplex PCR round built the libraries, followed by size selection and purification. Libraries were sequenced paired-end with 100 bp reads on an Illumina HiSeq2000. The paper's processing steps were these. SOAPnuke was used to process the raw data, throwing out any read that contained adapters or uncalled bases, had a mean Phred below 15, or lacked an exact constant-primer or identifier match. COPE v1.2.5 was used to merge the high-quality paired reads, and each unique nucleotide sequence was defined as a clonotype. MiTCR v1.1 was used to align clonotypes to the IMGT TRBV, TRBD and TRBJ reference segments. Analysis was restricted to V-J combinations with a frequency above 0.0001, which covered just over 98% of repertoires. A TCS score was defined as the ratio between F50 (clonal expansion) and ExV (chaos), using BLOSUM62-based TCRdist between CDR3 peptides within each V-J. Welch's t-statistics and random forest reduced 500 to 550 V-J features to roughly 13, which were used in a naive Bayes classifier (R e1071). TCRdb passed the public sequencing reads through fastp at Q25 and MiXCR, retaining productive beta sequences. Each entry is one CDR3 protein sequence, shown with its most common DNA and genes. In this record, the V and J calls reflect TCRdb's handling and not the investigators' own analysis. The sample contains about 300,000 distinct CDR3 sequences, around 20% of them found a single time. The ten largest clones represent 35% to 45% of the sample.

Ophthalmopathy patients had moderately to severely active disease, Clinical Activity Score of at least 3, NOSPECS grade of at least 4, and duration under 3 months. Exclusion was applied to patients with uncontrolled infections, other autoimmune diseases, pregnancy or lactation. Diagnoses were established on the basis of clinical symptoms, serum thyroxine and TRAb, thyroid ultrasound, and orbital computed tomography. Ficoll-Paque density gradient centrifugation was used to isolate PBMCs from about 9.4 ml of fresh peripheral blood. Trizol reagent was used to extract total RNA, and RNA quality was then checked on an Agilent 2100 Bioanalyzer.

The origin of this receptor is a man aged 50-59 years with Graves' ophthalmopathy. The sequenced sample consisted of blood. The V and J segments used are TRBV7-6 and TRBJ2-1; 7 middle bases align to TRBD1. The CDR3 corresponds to CASSLEQGTGEQFF. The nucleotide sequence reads TGTGCCAGCAGCTTAGAACAGGGGACCGGTGAGCAGTTCTTC. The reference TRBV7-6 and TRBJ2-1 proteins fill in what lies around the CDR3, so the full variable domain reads GAGVSQSPRYKVTKRGQDVALRCDPISGHVSLYWYRQALGQGPEFLTYFNYEAQQDKSGLPNDRFSAERPEGSISTLTIQRTEQRDSAMYRCASSLEQGTGEQFFGPGTRLTVL.